This T cell receptor beta chain was captured in a study of cytomegalovirus exposure and HLA in healthy donors. V lost 0 bases to trimming and J lost 1 base, with 10 bases between them. The CDR3 runs to 15 residues. Germline CDR1 SGDLS, CDR2 YYNGEE. The PCR used 60 Vbeta and 13 Jbeta primers. TCRdb's copy holds only in-frame clones and misses some; the assay was immunoSEQ multiplex PCR. The table gives 60,000 to 85,000 clones; the top ten clones make up 12% to 15% of it. Sequencing was performed on PBMCs. The TCR sequence derives from a man over 45 in good health and CMV-seropositive. The chain couples TRBV9 to TRBJ1-2; no reliable D call. This CDR3 is CASSVVSALNYGYTF. CDR3 nucleotides: TGTGCCAGCAGCGTAGTTAGCGCCCTTAACTATGGCTACACCTTC.